Described below is a single T cell receptor (beta chain) sequence and its context. The PCR employed 60 Vbeta primers together with 13 Jbeta primers. Data came from immunoSEQ multiplex PCR; TCRdb stores just in-frame clones and leaves some out. The sample records 100,000 to 150,000 clones, 70% to 85% being singletons. This sample is drawn from a study of cytomegalovirus exposure and HLA in healthy donors. The CDR3 contains 16 residues. Germline V gene data show CDR1 as LNHDA and CDR2 as SQIVND (reference sequence). V shed 3 bases and J 0 bases; nucleotides not matched to a gene: 6. The receptor's source is a man between 18 and 35 years old in good health and CMV-seronegative. Sequencing was performed on PBMCs. The chain has TRBV19 and TRBJ2-3; 7 bases are a match to TRBD2. The CDR3 DNA is TGTGCCAGTAGTATTCCCTTCGGGGGGAGCACAGATACGCAGTATTTT. It is translated as CASSIPFGGSTDTQYF.